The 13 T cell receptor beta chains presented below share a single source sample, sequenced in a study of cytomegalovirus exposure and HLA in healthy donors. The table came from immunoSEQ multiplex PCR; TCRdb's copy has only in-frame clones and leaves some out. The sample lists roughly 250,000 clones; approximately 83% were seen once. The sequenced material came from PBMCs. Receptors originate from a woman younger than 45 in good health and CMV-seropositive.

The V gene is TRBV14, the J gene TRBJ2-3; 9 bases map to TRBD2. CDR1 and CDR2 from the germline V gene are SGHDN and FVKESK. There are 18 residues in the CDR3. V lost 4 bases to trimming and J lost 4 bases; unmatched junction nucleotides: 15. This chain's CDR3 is CASSLHGRASGIPDTQYF. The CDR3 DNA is TGTGCCAGCAGCCTACACGGACGGGCTAGCGGGATTCCAGATACGCAGTATTTT.

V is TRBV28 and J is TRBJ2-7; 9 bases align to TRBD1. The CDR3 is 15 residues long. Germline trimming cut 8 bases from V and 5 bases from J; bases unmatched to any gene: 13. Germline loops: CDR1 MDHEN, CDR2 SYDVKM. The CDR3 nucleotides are TGTGCCAGCTCAAATCCGGGACAGGGAATCCACGAGCAGTACTTC. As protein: CASSNPGQGIHEQYF. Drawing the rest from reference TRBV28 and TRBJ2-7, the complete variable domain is DVKVTQSSRYLVKRTGEKVFLECVQDMDHENMFWYRQDPGLGLRLIYFSYDVKMKEKGDIPEGYSVSREKKERFSLILESASTNQTSMYLCASSNPGQGIHEQYFGPGTRLTVT.

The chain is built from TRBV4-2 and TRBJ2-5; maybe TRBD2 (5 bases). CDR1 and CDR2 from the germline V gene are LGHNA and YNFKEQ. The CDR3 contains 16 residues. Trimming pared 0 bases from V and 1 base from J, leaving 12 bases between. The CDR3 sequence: CASSQDWRAAQETQYF. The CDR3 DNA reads TGTGCCAGCAGCCAAGATTGGAGAGCGGCCCAAGAGACCCAGTACTTC.

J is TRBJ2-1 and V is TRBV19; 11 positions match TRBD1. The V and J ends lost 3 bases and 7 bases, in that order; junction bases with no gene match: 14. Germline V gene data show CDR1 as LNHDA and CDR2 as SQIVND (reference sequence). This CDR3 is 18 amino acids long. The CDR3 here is CASSMGPGQGVFWNEQFF. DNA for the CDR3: TGTGCCAGTAGTATGGGACCGGGACAGGGGGTGTTTTGGAATGAGCAGTTCTTC.

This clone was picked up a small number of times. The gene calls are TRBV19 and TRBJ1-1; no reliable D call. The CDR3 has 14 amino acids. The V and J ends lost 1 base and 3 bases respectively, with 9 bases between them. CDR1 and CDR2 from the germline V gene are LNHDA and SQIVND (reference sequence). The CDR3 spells CASSIGVQDTEAFF. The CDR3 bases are TGTGCCAGTAGTATAGGGGTCCAGGACACTGAAGCTTTCTTT.

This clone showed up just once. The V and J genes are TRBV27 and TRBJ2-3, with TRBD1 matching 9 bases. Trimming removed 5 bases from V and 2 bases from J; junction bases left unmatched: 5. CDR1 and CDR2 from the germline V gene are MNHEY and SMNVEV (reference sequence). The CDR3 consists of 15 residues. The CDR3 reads CASSPDRGPTDTQYF. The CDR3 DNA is TGTGCCAGCAGTCCGGACAGGGGCCCCACAGATACGCAGTATTTT.

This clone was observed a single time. The CDR3 nucleotides are TGTGCCAGCAGTCCCCATTTAATCACTCCCCAAGCTTTCTTT. Residues: CASSPHLITPQAFF. The chain joins TRBV27 to TRBJ1-1; D unclear. In germline, CDR1 is MNHEY, CDR2 SMNVEV (reference sequence). Trimming removed 5 bases at V and 9 bases at J, with 19 bases between. The CDR3 is made up of 14 amino acids.

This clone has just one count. The CDR3 is CASRDRGGGNQPQHF. For the CDR3, the DNA is TGTGCCAGCAGGGACAGGGGAGGAGGCAATCAGCCCCAGCATTTT. The gene calls are TRBV6-1 and TRBJ1-5, with 9 positions matching TRBD1. The germline V gene encodes CDR1 MNHNS and CDR2 SASEGT. The CDR3 covers 15 residues. The V segment lost 6 bases and the J segment 2 bases; nucleotides outside the gene matches: 5.

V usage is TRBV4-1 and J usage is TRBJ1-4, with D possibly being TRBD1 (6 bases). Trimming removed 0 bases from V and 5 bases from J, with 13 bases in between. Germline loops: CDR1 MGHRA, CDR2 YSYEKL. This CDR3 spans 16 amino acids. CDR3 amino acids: CASSQDLRGANEKLFF. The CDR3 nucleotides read TGCGCCAGCAGCCAAGATCTCCGGGGGGCCAATGAAAAACTGTTTTTT.

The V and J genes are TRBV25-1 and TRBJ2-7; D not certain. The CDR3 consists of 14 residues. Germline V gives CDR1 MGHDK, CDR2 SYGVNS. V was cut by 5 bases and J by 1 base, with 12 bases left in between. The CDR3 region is CASSSPILSYEQYF. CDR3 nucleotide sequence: TGTGCCAGCAGTTCCCCAATTCTATCCTACGAGCAGTACTTC.

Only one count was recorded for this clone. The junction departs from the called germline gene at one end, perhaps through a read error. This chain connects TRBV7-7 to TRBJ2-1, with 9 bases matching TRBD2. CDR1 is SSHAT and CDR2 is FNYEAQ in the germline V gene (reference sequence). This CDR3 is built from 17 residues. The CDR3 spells CASSSEYSGSGVNEQFF. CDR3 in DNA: TGTGCTAGCAGCTCCGAATATAGCGGGAGTGGTGTCAATGAGCAGTTCTTC.

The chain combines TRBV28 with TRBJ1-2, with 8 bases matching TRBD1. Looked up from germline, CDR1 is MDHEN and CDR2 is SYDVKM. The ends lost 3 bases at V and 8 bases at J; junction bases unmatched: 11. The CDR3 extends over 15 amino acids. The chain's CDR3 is CASSFQRTGIFGYTF. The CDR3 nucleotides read TGTGCCAGCAGTTTCCAAAGGACAGGGATCTTCGGCTACACCTTC.

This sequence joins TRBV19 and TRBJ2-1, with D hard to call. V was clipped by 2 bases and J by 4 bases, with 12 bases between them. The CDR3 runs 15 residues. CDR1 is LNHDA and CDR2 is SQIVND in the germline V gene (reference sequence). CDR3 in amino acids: CASSIRQLNYNEQFF. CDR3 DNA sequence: TGTGCCAGTAGTATACGACAACTCAATTACAATGAGCAGTTCTTC.